The source of this TCR beta chain is a study of OX40 agonist ivuxolimab in advanced cancers. Study conclusions and caveats: CD4+ T cells averaged fewer expanded clones than CD8+ T cells. Expanded peripheral T cells had an undetermined antigen specificity. Normalized T-cell clonal expansion was also low in some nonresponders.

After removal of 5 bases from V and 1 base from J, the junction contained 6 bases not matched to a gene. CDR1 and CDR2 (germline): SGHTA, FQGNSA. This CDR3 comprises 15 residues. Exclusion applied to patients with autoimmune disease history or systemic immunosuppression. Comment on this clone: The target antigen is unknown.

Data came from immunoSEQ multiplex PCR; TCRdb stores just in-frame clones and leaves some out. The sample shows approximately 79,000 clones, over 85% of them seen only once. Sequenced here: CD4+ or CD8+ T cells sorted from blood, sampled in a trial of the OX40 agonist ivuxolimab. This sequence joins TRBV7-2 and TRBJ2-5; 8 nucleotides match TRBD1. The TCR sequence derives from an adult with an advanced solid tumor such as melanoma, head and neck, liver or kidney cancer. CDR3 bases: TGTGCCAGCAGCACGCGGGACAGGCTCCAAGAGACCCAGTACTTC. Translated, it gives CASSTRDRLQETQYF.